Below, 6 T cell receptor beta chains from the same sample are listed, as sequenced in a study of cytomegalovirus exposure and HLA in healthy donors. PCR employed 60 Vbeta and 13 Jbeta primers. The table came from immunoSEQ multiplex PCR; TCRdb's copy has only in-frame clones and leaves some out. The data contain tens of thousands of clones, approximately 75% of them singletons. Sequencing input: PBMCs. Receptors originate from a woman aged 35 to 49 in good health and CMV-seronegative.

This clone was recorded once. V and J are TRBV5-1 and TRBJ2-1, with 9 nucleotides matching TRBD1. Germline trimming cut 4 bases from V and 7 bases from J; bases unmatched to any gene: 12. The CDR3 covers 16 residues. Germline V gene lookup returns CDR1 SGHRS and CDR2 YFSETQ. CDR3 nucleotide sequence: TGCGCCAGCAGCCCGGGAGGTCGACAGGGGGTAAATGAGCAGTTCTTC. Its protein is CASSPGGRQGVNEQFF.

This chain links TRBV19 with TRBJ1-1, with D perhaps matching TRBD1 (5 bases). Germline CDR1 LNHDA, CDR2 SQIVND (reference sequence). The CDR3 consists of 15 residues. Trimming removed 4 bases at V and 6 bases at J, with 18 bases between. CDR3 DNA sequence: TGTGCCAGTAGTACCTCGACAGTGAGAGGCCCTGAAGCTTTCTTT. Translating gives CASSTSTVRGPEAFF.

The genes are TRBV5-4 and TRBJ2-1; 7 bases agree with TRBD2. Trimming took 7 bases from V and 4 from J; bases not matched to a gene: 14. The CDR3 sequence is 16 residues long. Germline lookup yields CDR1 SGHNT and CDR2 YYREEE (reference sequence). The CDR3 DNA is TGTGCCAGCCGCGAGGGAGGCGGGGGACGTTACAATGAGCAGTTCTTC. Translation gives CASREGGGGRYNEQFF.

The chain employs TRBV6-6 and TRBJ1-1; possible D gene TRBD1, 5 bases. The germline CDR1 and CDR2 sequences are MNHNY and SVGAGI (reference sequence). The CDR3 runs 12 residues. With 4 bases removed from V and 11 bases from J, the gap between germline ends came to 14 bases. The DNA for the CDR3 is TGTGCCAGCAGTTGGCAGGGAGGAGGGGCTTTCTTT. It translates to CASSWQGGGAFF.

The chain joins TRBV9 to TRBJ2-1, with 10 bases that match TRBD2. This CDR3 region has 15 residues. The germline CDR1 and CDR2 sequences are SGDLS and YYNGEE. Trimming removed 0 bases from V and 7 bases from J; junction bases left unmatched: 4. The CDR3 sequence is CASSVVLAGINEQFF. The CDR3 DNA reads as TGTGCCAGCAGCGTAGTACTAGCGGGAATTAATGAGCAGTTCTTC.

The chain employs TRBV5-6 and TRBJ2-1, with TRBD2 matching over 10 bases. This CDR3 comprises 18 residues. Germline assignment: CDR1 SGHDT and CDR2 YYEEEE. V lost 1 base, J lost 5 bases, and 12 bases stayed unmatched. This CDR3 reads CASSLLLRGLARDNEQFF. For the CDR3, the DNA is TGTGCCAGCAGCTTGCTCCTTCGGGGACTAGCGAGGGACAATGAGCAGTTCTTC.